A selection of T cell receptor beta chains follows, all from one sample in a study of cytomegalovirus exposure and HLA in healthy donors. TCRdb's table, derived via immunoSEQ multiplex PCR, lists solely in-frame clones and lacks some. The data show over 130,000 clones, roughly 87% seen once. Sequenced material: PBMCs. The receptors were gathered from a woman in her 40s in good health and CMV-seronegative. The CDR3 runs from the conserved cysteine through the conserved F or W. D genes are given only for firm matches. The listing skips clone size in some rows; elsewhere it reads once, few, many or a size class.

j_call clone_size d_call v_call cdr3_nt cdr3_aa
TRBJ2-7 . . TRBV7-9 TGTGCCAGCAGCTTTGGCGCAGGCTCCTACGAGCAGTACTTC CASSFGAGSYEQYF
TRBJ2-3 . . TRBV10-3 TGTGCTACTGCTGGGCAGGGTAGCACAGATACGCAGTATTTT CATAGQGSTDTQYF
TRBJ2-3 . TRBD2 TRBV10-3 TGTGCCATCGGGGGACTAGCGGGACGCACAGATACGCAGTATTTT CAIGGLAGRTDTQYF
TRBJ2-7 . TRBD2 TRBV27 TGTGCCAGCAGTTCTAGCGGCCCCCGCCGGCAGTACTTC CASSSSGPRRQYF
TRBJ1-5 . TRBD1 TRBV19 TGTGCCAGTACCGACAGGGAAGGCCAGCCCCAGCATTTT CASTDREGQPQHF
TRBJ2-2 . . TRBV27 TGTGCCAGCAGTTTAATCGGGAGTGGAACCGGGGAGCTGTTTTTT CASSLIGSGTGELFF
TRBJ1-3 . . TRBV19 TGTGCCAGTAGTATACTGGGGGGATGGAGCTCTGGAAACACCATATATTTT CASSILGGWSSGNTIYF
TRBJ1-2 . TRBD1 TRBV28 TGTGCCAGCAGTTCTGGACAGGGGGTAGATGGCTACACCTTC CASSSGQGVDGYTF
TRBJ2-7 few TRBD1 TRBV5-1 TGCGCCAGCAGCTTCATAGACAGGGTGGGCGAGCAGTACTTC CASSFIDRVGEQYF
TRBJ2-3 . . TRBV19 TGTGCCTCAGGGCAGATACACACAGATACGCAGTATTTT CASGQIHTDTQYF
TRBJ2-1 . . TRBV7-9 TGTGCCAGCAGCGCCCCAAAGGGGGAGTTCTTC CASSAPKGEFF
TRBJ2-1 . . TRBV11-2 TGTGCCAGCAGCTTGGAACCCAGCGGTGAGCAGTTCTTC CASSLEPSGEQFF
TRBJ2-3 . TRBD2 TRBV7-9 TGTTCCAGCAGCTTGACTAGCGGTTTAGATACGCAGTATTTT CSSSLTSGLDTQYF
TRBJ2-5 . TRBD2 TRBV11-2 TGTGCCAGCAGCTTATTAGCGGGGAATCAAGAGACCCAGTACTTC CASSLLAGNQETQYF
TRBJ1-1 . . TRBV7-9 TGTGCCAGCAGCCCCTCTACAGGGTACACTGAAGCTTTCTTT CASSPSTGYTEAFF
TRBJ2-6 . . TRBV19 TGTGCCAGTAGCCTGACAGGGACTCCAGGGGCCAACGTCCTGACTTTC CASSLTGTPGANVLTF
TRBJ1-1 once . TRBV7-9 TGTTCCAGCAGCTACCTCTCGGGAGTGGACACTGAAGCTTTCTTT CSSSYLSGVDTEAFF
TRBJ1-5 once TRBD1 TRBV11-3 TGTGCCAGCAGCTTAGATGGGCAGGGGGCCCAGCCCCAGCATTTT CASSLDGQGAQPQHF
TRBJ2-1 . TRBD2 TRBV2 TGTGCCAGCAGTGGGGCGGCTAGCGGACGGTACTACAATGAGCAGTTCTTC CASSGAASGRYYNEQFF
TRBJ2-7 . . TRBV6-5 TGTGCCAGCAGTTATATGGCTGCCACCTACGAGCAGTACTTC CASSYMAATYEQYF
TRBJ2-2 . TRBD2 TRBV5-7 TGTGCCAGCAGCAGCGGACTAGCGGGAGGTTACGCGAACACCGGGGAGCTGTTTTTT CASSSGLAGGYANTGELFF
TRBJ2-1 . TRBD2 TRBV15 TGTGCCACCAGCAGGGGACTAGCGGGAGGCAACAATGAGCAGTTCTTC CATSRGLAGGNNEQFF
TRBJ1-3 . . TRBV6-1 TGTGCCAGCAGTGAAGCCCAGGGAAGTATAGACACCATATATTTT CASSEAQGSIDTIYF
TRBJ2-1 once TRBD2 TRBV5-1 TGCGCCAGCAGCCTCCTTGGACTAGCGGGAAATCAGGAGTTCTTC CASSLLGLAGNQEFF
TRBJ1-2 . . TRBV28 TGTGCCAGCAGGACATTTAATGGCTACACCTTC CASRTFNGYTF
TRBJ2-7 . . TRBV9 TGTGCCAGCAGTCGGGGAGAAGGGCCATGGCAGTACTTC CASSRGEGPWQYF
TRBJ2-1 once . TRBV14 TGTGCCAGCGGAGGGGGGACAGACTTTTACAATGAGCAGTTCTTC CASGGGTDFYNEQFF
TRBJ1-1 . . TRBV6-5 TGTGCCAGCAGTTTTACAGTGAACACTGAAGCTTTCTTT CASSFTVNTEAFF
TRBJ2-7 . . TRBV2 TGTGCCAGCAGACGAACAGGGAAGTACGAGCAGTACTTC CASRRTGKYEQYF
TRBJ1-1 . . TRBV27 TGTGCCAGCAGTTTAGATTACAGGGTTGAAGCTTTCTTT CASSLDYRVEAFF
TRBJ2-1 . TRBD2 TRBV19 TGTGCCAGTAGTATAGGTAGCGGGTACGACAATGAGCAGTTCTTC CASSIGSGYDNEQFF
TRBJ1-1 . . TRBV5-1 TGCGCCAGCAGCTTGGGCGGTGTCAACACTGAAGCTTTCTTT CASSLGGVNTEAFF
TRBJ2-5 . . TRBV5-1 TGCGCCAGCAGCCTTAGCGGAGGGGTTCAAGAGACCCAGTACTTC CASSLSGGVQETQYF
TRBJ1-3 . . TRBV30 TGTGCCTGGAGTAGGTCCTTAGCAGGAAACACCATATATTTT CAWSRSLAGNTIYF
TRBJ1-1 . . TRBV5-6 TGTGCCAGCCTCAAAGGCGCGGGACCTGAAGCTTTCTTT CASLKGAGPEAFF
TRBJ2-7 . TRBD2 TRBV13 TGTGCCAGCAGCTTTGTACTAGCGGGGGCCTACGAGCAGTACTTC CASSFVLAGAYEQYF
TRBJ2-5 . TRBD2 TRBV11-2 TGTGCCAGCAGCTGGTACGGGACTAGCGGTGGAGAGACCCAGTACTTC CASSWYGTSGGETQYF
TRBJ1-2 . TRBD1 TRBV10-3 TGTGCCATCAGTGATCTGGACAGGGGCAGTGGCTACACCTTC CAISDLDRGSGYTF
TRBJ1-1 . . TRBV5-1 TGCGCCAGCAGCTTAGCTGAGAACACTGAAGCTTTCTTT CASSLAENTEAFF
TRBJ2-1 . . TRBV2 TGTGCCAGCAGAAGGGACACCCACTACAATGAGCAGTTCTTC CASRRDTHYNEQFF
TRBJ2-5 . . TRBV10-3 TGTGCCATCAGTGAAGTAGTGAGAGAGACCCAGTACTTC CAISEVVRETQYF
TRBJ2-5 . TRBD2 TRBV6-1 TGTGCCACGTACGCGGGAGGGACGGTAGAGACCCAGTACTTC CATYAGGTVETQYF
TRBJ2-6 . TRBD2 TRBV2 TGTGCCAGCAGTGAAGCCTCTAGCGGGAGCTCTGGGGCCAACGTCCTGACTTTC CASSEASSGSSGANVLTF
TRBJ2-7 . . TRBV20-1 TGCAGTGCTAGAGATGTTCCGGAGCAGTACTTC CSARDVPEQYF
TRBJ2-7 . TRBD2 TRBV19 TGTGCCAGTAGTATCACTAGCGGCACCTACGAGCAGTACTTC CASSITSGTYEQYF
TRBJ2-5 . . TRBV5-1 TGCGCCAGCCACGCCGGGACACAACAAGAGACCCAGTACTTC CASHAGTQQETQYF
TRBJ2-3 . . TRBV4-1 TGCGCCAGCAGCCAAGATATGACAAAGACGCAGTATTTT CASSQDMTKTQYF
TRBJ2-7 . TRBD2 TRBV5-6 TGTGCCAGCAGTCGGACTAGCGGCATCTACGAGCAGTACTTC CASSRTSGIYEQYF
TRBJ2-1 . TRBD2 TRBV5-4 TGTGCCAGCAGCTCGGGACTAGCGCCCCACAATGAGCAGTTCTTC CASSSGLAPHNEQFF
TRBJ2-3 . TRBD1 TRBV11-3 TGTGCCAGCGGACAGGGGCGGGTAAAAGATACGCAGTATTTT CASGQGRVKDTQYF
TRBJ2-1 . . TRBV7-8 TGTGCCAGCAGGTTTAGACTAGAGAATGAGCAGTTCTTC CASRFRLENEQFF